This TCR beta chain was recovered during a study of tumor-infiltrating lymphocytes in oesophageal squamous cell carcinoma listed by TCRdb under 2016. The library came from PCR. Instrument used: Illumina HiSeq 2000. TCRdb reworked the public reads: Q25 trimming with fastp, MiXCR clone assembly, productive beta chains retained. Identical CDR3 proteins give one entry, which carries the most common genes and DNA. Here the sample has 8,500 to 14,000 distinct CDR3 sequences; 50% to 60% occur a single time. The ten largest clones represent approximately 25% of the sample. Remarks on this clonotype: Its cognate antigen has yet to be identified. The record has no base qualities; no much larger clone is one base away.

The CDR3, from cysteine to phenylalanine, totals 18 residues. Here the CDR3 DNA is all that survives: 54 bases in frame from base 1. Unmatched junction bases come to 16, with V trimmed by 5 bases and J by 2 bases. The sample consisted of esophageal tumor tissue. The receptor's source is a male donor with esophageal squamous cell carcinoma. In this chain, TRBV12-3 or TRBV12-4 is recombined with TRBJ2-5, with 8 junctional bases fitting TRBD2. The CDR3 corresponds to CASSRTRGGRPGQETQYF. In nucleotides, the sequence is TGTGCCAGCAGTCGAACTAGGGGCGGGAGGCCGGGGCAAGAGACCCAGTACTTC.